This passage covers 20 T cell receptor beta chains from one sample sequenced in a study of cytomegalovirus exposure and HLA in healthy donors. The PCR used 60 Vbeta and 13 Jbeta primers. Here immunoSEQ multiplex PCR was the method, and the copy in TCRdb shows in-frame clones only, minus some. The sample contains fewer than 130,000 clones, over 65% of which appear only once. What was sequenced was PBMCs. These receptors originate from a female donor in good health and CMV-seropositive.

A word on this clone: This same CDR3 is encoded by further DNA sequences in the sample. The CDR3 here is CASGLGGGTEAFF. CDR3 DNA: TGTGCTAGTGGTTTGGGGGGAGGCACTGAAGCTTTCTTT. The chain uses TRBV12-5 and TRBJ1-1, with D unresolved. The germline CDR1 and CDR2 sequences are LGHNT and FRNRAP. V lost 1 base, J lost 4 bases, and 7 bases lay in between. This CDR3 spans 13 amino acids. The variable domain in full, completed from reference TRBV12-5 and TRBJ1-1, reads DARVTQTPRHKVTEMGQEVTMRCQPILGHNTVFWYRQTMMQGLELLAYFRNRAPLDDSGMPKDRFSAEMPDATLATLKIQPSEPRDSAVYFCASGLGGGTEAFFGQGTRLTVV.

V is TRBV13 and J is TRBJ1-5; no firm D call. Per germline, CDR1 PRHDT and CDR2 FYEKMQ (reference sequence). V was cut by 4 bases and J by 4 bases, with 17 bases left in between. The CDR3 extends over 16 amino acids. The DNA for the CDR3 is TGTGCCAGCAGCTCTCCCCTGGGCGGGAGGAATCAGCCCCAGCATTTT. Its translation: CASSSPLGGRNQPQHF.

This clone was recorded once. V usage is TRBV7-8 and J usage is TRBJ1-4, with TRBD1 as a possible D gene (6 bases). The CDR3 length is 17 residues. Germline values: CDR1 SGHVS, CDR2 FQNEAQ. Deletions cut 3 bases from V and 0 bases from J, with 14 bases between. CDR3 coding DNA: TGTGCCAGCAGCTTTGATTTACCAGGGGCAACTAATGAAAAACTGTTTTTT. This translates into CASSFDLPGATNEKLFF.

The gene calls are TRBV30 and TRBJ1-1; D ambiguous. Germline values: CDR1 GTSNPN, CDR2 SVGIG (reference sequence). Trimming pared 5 bases from V and 7 bases from J, leaving 11 bases between. The CDR3 is made up of 11 amino acids. Here the CDR3 reads CAWERRYEAFF. In DNA, the CDR3 is TGTGCCTGGGAGCGCCGTTATGAAGCTTTCTTT.

The chain links TRBV7-8 to TRBJ2-5; 7 bases match TRBD2. After removal of 5 bases from V and 5 bases from J, the junction contained 14 bases not matched to a gene. Per germline, CDR1 SGHVS and CDR2 FQNEAQ. This CDR3 region has 16 residues. The DNA of the CDR3 is TGTGCCAGCAGCCACCGCAGGGACTGGGGAGGGGAGACCCAGTACTTC. Amino acid sequence: CASSHRRDWGGETQYF.

In its sample, this clone was seen once. CDR3 DNA sequence: TGTGCCAGCTCACCGGCCTTGGATGGCTACACCTTC. Translating gives CASSPALDGYTF. The chain links TRBV18 to TRBJ1-2; D not resolved. V was clipped by 3 bases and J by 6 bases, with 8 bases between them. The CDR3 totals 12 residues. Germline V gene sequence: CDR1 KGHSH, CDR2 LQKENI. The whole variable domain, filled in from reference TRBV18 and TRBJ1-2, reads NAGVMQNPRHLVRRRGQEARLRCSPMKGHSHVYWYRQLPEEGLKFMVYLQKENIIDESGMPKERFSAEFPKEGPSILRIQQVVRGDSAAYFCASSPALDGYTFGSGTRLTVV.

CDR3 sequence: CAWSQLAGVSYEQYF. DNA of the CDR3: TGTGCCTGGAGTCAACTAGCGGGAGTTTCCTACGAGCAGTACTTC. The genes are TRBV30 and TRBJ2-7, with 11 bases lining up with TRBD2. V trimming: 2 bases; J trimming: 1 base; junction bases outside the gene matches: 4. The germline CDR1 and CDR2 sequences are GTSNPN and SVGIG (reference sequence). This CDR3 has 15 amino acids. Using reference TRBV30 and TRBJ2-7 for the parts outside the CDR3, the full variable domain is SQTIHQWPATLVQPVGSPLSLECTVEGTSNPNLYWYRQAAGRGLQLLFYSVGIGQISSEVPQNLSASRPQDRQFILSSKKLLLSDSGFYLCAWSQLAGVSYEQYFGPGTRLTVT.

The chain joins TRBV29-1 to TRBJ2-7; D is possibly TRBD2 (6 bases). The CDR3 is 12 residues long. The germline V and J ends were trimmed by 4 bases and 7 bases, with 14 bases remaining between them. In germline, CDR1 is SQVTM, CDR2 ANQGSEA. The CDR3 DNA is TGCAGCGTTGTGGGGGGTGGTGGAGAGCAGTACTTC. Amino acid sequence: CSVVGGGGEQYF.

This rearrangement joins TRBV7-2 to TRBJ1-2; D gene ambiguous. Trimming took off 7 bases at V and 5 bases at J, with 11 bases between the two ends. Germline V lookup: CDR1 SGHTA, CDR2 FQGNSA. The CDR3 consists of 12 residues. CDR3 in DNA: TGTGCCAGCACCCGTCCGGGGTATGGCTACACCTTC. Protein: CASTRPGYGYTF.

This chain joins TRBV5-1 and TRBJ2-7; 8 bases are a match to TRBD1. The V segment lost 1 base and the J segment 2 bases; nucleotides outside the gene matches: 2. The CDR3 covers 14 residues. The germline V gene has CDR1 SGHRS and CDR2 YFSETQ. The CDR3 sequence: CASSLSGGPYEQYF. The CDR3, as DNA: TGCGCCAGCAGCTTGTCAGGGGGCCCCTACGAGCAGTACTTC.

The V and J genes are TRBV27 and TRBJ2-7; TRBD1 is a possible D gene (5 bases). Germline-derived CDR1 and CDR2 are MNHEY and SMNVEV (reference sequence). The V and J ends lost 2 bases and 2 bases respectively, with 10 bases between them. This CDR3 comprises 14 residues. Here the CDR3 DNA reads TGTGCCAGCAGTTTACAGGGTTCTCCCTACGAGCAGTACTTC. Translation gives CASSLQGSPYEQYF.

The V and J genes are TRBV11-2 and TRBJ2-1, with 10 bases aligning to TRBD2. The J segment lost 1 base and the V segment lost 0 bases, leaving 3 bases of the junction unmatched. CDR3 length: 17 amino acids. Looked up from germline, CDR1 is SGHAT and CDR2 is FQNNGV. The CDR3 bases are TGTGCCAGCAGCTTAGAGGGTAGCGGGAGGTCCTACAATGAGCAGTTCTTC. It encodes CASSLEGSGRSYNEQFF.

This chain uses TRBV7-2 with TRBJ2-7, with D perhaps TRBD1 (5 bases). The germline V and J ends were trimmed by 0 bases and 5 bases, with 11 bases remaining between them. This CDR3 contains 14 residues. Germline V gene lookup returns CDR1 SGHTA and CDR2 FQGNSA. CDR3 region: CASSLAQGINEQYF. DNA of the CDR3: TGTGCCAGCAGCTTAGCCCAGGGAATAAACGAGCAGTACTTC.

V and J are TRBV5-1 and TRBJ1-4; 8 bases line up with TRBD1. The CDR3 runs 14 residues. The V gene's germline CDR1 is SGHRS and CDR2 YFSETQ. Unmatched junction bases numbered 3, after V lost 3 bases and J lost 5 bases. Here the CDR3 reads CASSWTGNNEKLFF. The CDR3 DNA follows: TGCGCCAGCAGCTGGACAGGGAACAATGAAAAACTGTTTTTT.

V gene TRBV11-3 combines with J gene TRBJ1-1; 7 nucleotides match TRBD1. Germline V gives CDR1 SGHNT, CDR2 YENEEA. The length of the CDR3 is 14 residues. V trimming: 3 bases; J trimming: 1 base; junction bases outside the gene matches: 2. The CDR3: CASSLGQRNTEAFF. CDR3 nucleotide sequence: TGTGCCAGCAGCTTGGGACAGAGGAACACTGAAGCTTTCTTT.

The genes are TRBV27 and TRBJ1-1, with D tentatively TRBD1 (6 bases). Germline CDR1 and CDR2: MNHEY and SMNVEV (reference sequence). The CDR3 length is 16 residues. Trimming removed 3 bases at V and 5 bases at J, with 19 bases between. CDR3 protein: CASSFMGGRVGTEAFF. CDR3 DNA: TGTGCCAGCAGTTTTATGGGGGGGCGCGTGGGGACTGAAGCTTTCTTT.

The rearrangement uses TRBV7-3 and TRBJ1-1; 9 bases are shared with TRBD1. Germline V gene data show CDR1 as SGHTA and CDR2 as FQGTGA. The junction had 7 bases not matched to a gene; V was cut back by 5 bases and J by 6 bases. This CDR3 has 14 residues. The DNA of the CDR3 is TGTGCCAGCAGCCCGAGGACAGGGGCCCCTGAAGCTTTCTTT. The encoded protein is CASSPRTGAPEAFF.

The chain links TRBV28 to TRBJ2-1; 11 bases fit TRBD2. Germline V gives CDR1 MDHEN, CDR2 SYDVKM. The CDR3 spans 16 residues. After removal of 3 bases from V and 5 bases from J, the junction contained 6 bases not matched to a gene. The CDR3 protein is CASSFQLAGGHNEQFF. The CDR3 DNA is TGTGCCAGCAGTTTCCAGCTAGCGGGAGGCCACAATGAGCAGTTCTTC.

J is TRBJ2-7 and V is TRBV27, with 9 positions matching TRBD1. V was pared by 6 bases and J by 4 bases, with 7 bases of the junction left unmatched. Germline V gene sequence: CDR1 MNHEY, CDR2 SMNVEV (reference sequence). The CDR3 has 14 residues. The CDR3 DNA follows: TGTGCCAGCAGCCCCTCCGGGACAGGGTACGAGCAGTACTTC. It specifies CASSPSGTGYEQYF.

The chain recombines TRBV4-2 with TRBJ2-1; D gene uncertain. The germline V gene has CDR1 LGHNA and CDR2 YNFKEQ. V lost 2 bases and J 3 bases, leaving 14 bases between the germline ends. This CDR3 contains 16 residues. The CDR3 region has the DNA TGTGCCAGCAGCCAAACGATTACCTACAGCTACAATGAGCAGTTCTTC. Translated: CASSQTITYSYNEQFF.